This paragraph covers one TCR beta chain sequence. Participants came from about two dozen US areas, aged about 18 to 90 years. This sample is drawn from a study of blood T cell repertoires in COVID-19. Looking at the study overall: Samples came from the United States, Italy and Spain, spanning acute and convalescent COVID-19.

TCRdb keeps only in-frame clones here, not all; method: immunoSEQ multiplex PCR. The sample includes 270,000 or so clones, 88% of them seen just once. The receptor's source is a woman in her forties with acute COVID-19. Sequenced material: PBMCs or T cells enriched from blood (not recorded which).

The CDR3: CASSFSFEAFF. DNA of the CDR3: TGTGCCAGCAGTTTTTCTTTTGAAGCTTTCTTT. The chain joins TRBV12-3 or TRBV12-4 to TRBJ1-1; D not certain. This CDR3 is built from 11 residues. V was clipped by 3 bases and J by 7 bases, with 6 bases between them.